The rows below give T cell receptor beta chains drawn from one sample of a study of blood T cell repertoires in COVID-19. Clones were read by immunoSEQ multiplex PCR, and TCRdb kept only the in-frame ones, dropping some. This sample carries 150,000 or so clones, under 85% of them seen once, and the ten largest clones take more than 10%. The sequenced sample consisted of PBMCs or T cells enriched from blood (not recorded which). The receptors were gathered from a man in his forties or fifties who had recovered from COVID-19. The CDR3 runs from the conserved cysteine through the conserved F or W. A D gene is named only where the DNA matches it firmly. Clone size, where shown, is once, few, many, or a class for clones that have expanded.

V gene	J gene	D gene	clone size	CDR3 protein	CDR3 DNA
TRBV3-1/TRBV3-2	TRBJ2-3	.	few	CASSQGYSDTQYF	TGTGCCAGCAGCCAAGGGTACTCAGATACGCAGTATTTT
TRBV4-1	TRBJ2-1	TRBD2	.	CASSQYYSGGIDEQFF	TGCGCCAGCAGCCAATATTATAGCGGGGGGATTGATGAGCAGTTCTTC
TRBV11-2	TRBJ2-1	.	.	CASSINYWGGPYNEQFF	TGTGCCAGCAGCATCAACTACTGGGGGGGGCCATACAATGAGCAGTTCTTC
TRBV6-5	TRBJ2-7	.	.	CASRRGNSYEQYF	TGTGCCAGCAGACGCGGGAATTCCTACGAGCAGTACTTC
TRBV7-9	TRBJ2-1	TRBD2	.	CASSLVRGGGNYNEQFF	TGTGCCAGCAGCTTAGTACGCGGCGGGGGGAATTACAATGAGCAGTTCTTC
TRBV12-3/TRBV12-4	TRBJ2-1	.	.	CASSIVQGSEQFF	TGTGCCAGCAGTATAGTTCAGGGAAGTGAGCAGTTCTTC
TRBV10-2	TRBJ1-1	.	.	CASREQMNTEAFF	TGCGCCAGCAGGGAACAGATGAACACTGAAGCTTTCTTT
TRBV9	TRBJ1-6	.	.	CASRSGNSPLHF	TGTGCCAGCCGTTCAGGGAATTCACCCCTCCACTTT
TRBV6-5	TRBJ2-3	.	.	CASSHRGWGTDTQYF	TGTGCCAGCAGTCATAGGGGATGGGGCACAGATACGCAGTATTTT
TRBV19	TRBJ1-3	.	.	CASSIDVSARPSGNTIYF	TGTGCCAGTAGTATAGATGTCTCCGCGCGGCCGAGTGGAAACACCATATATTTT
TRBV15	TRBJ1-2	.	.	CATSRDKGQRSAF	TGTGCCACCAGCAGAGATAAGGGGCAGCGTTCCGCCTTC
TRBV7-8	TRBJ2-7	.	.	CASSLAGSSMGQYF	TGTGCCAGCAGCTTGGCCGGGTCATCAATGGGGCAGTACTTC
TRBV7-2	TRBJ1-1	.	once	CASSFPGVMNTEAFF	TGTGCCAGCAGCTTCCCGGGGGTTATGAACACTGAAGCTTTCTTT
TRBV7-9	TRBJ1-1	.	few	CASSLGGHNTEAFF	TGTGCCAGCAGCTTGGGGGGGCACAACACTGAAGCTTTCTTT
TRBV18	TRBJ1-1	.	many	CASSLDVALLLNTEAFF	TGTGCCAGCTCCCTCGACGTAGCCCTGTTATTGAACACTGAAGCTTTCTTT
TRBV4-2	TRBJ2-1	.	.	CASQRWDPDEQFF	TGTGCCAGCCAGCGGTGGGATCCAGATGAGCAGTTCTTC
TRBV6-6	TRBJ2-7	.	.	CASSLPPSYEQYF	TGTGCCAGCTCACTCCCACCCTCCTACGAGCAGTACTTC
TRBV7-9	TRBJ1-4	.	.	CASSRGGREKLFF	TGTGCCAGCAGCCGTGGGGGCCGGGAAAAACTGTTTTTT
TRBV2	TRBJ1-6	.	.	CASSEEWTVSSYNSPLHF	TGTGCCAGCAGTGAGGAATGGACTGTAAGCTCCTATAATTCACCCCTCCACTTT
TRBV3-1/TRBV3-2	TRBJ1-1	.	.	CASSTGQTSRAFF	TGTGCCAGCAGCACCGGACAGACATCTAGGGCTTTCTTT
TRBV7-9	TRBJ2-3	TRBD1	.	CASSPGQGGYTDTQYF	TGTGCCAGCAGCCCGGGACAGGGGGGGTACACAGATACGCAGTATTTT
TRBV7-8	TRBJ2-1	.	.	CASSLDEYREGNEQFF	TGTGCCAGCAGCTTAGATGAGTACAGGGAAGGCAATGAGCAGTTCTTC
TRBV10-2	TRBJ1-5	.	.	CASSDRGDGNQPQHF	TGCGCCAGCAGTGACCGGGGGGACGGCAATCAGCCCCAGCATTTT
TRBV7-6	TRBJ1-4	TRBD1	.	CASSSPGTGGSKLFF	TGTGCCAGCAGCTCCCCCGGGACAGGGGGCTCAAAACTGTTTTTT
TRBV3-1/TRBV3-2	TRBJ2-5	TRBD2	.	CASSQLSGGGGETQYF	TGTGCCAGCAGCCAACTTAGCGGGGGGGGCGGAGAGACCCAGTACTTC
TRBV3-1/TRBV3-2	TRBJ2-5	TRBD2	.	CASSPGTSGGRETQYF	TGTGCCAGCAGCCCCGGGACTAGCGGGGGAAGGGAGACCCAGTACTTC
TRBV28	TRBJ1-6	.	.	CASSLRQGYNSPLHF	TGTGCCAGCAGTCTACGGCAGGGTTATAATTCACCCCTCCACTTT
TRBV10-3	TRBJ1-1	.	.	CAISESGGRDTEAFF	TGTGCCATCAGTGAGTCGGGAGGGCGAGACACTGAAGCTTTCTTT
TRBV2	TRBJ1-6	TRBD1	.	CASRTGQGYSYNSPLHF	TGTGCCAGCAGAACGGGACAGGGATACTCCTATAATTCACCCCTCCACTTT
TRBV5-1	TRBJ2-1	.	.	CASSLAGSGSTYNEQFF	TGCGCCAGCAGCTTGGCCGGAAGCGGGTCCACCTACAATGAGCAGTTCTTC
TRBV18	TRBJ1-2	.	.	CASSPQGRDGYTF	TGTGCCAGCTCACCACAGGGGAGGGATGGCTACACCTTC
TRBV5-1	TRBJ2-3	.	.	CASSLGEVYTDTQYF	TGCGCCAGCAGCTTGGGGGAGGTTTACACAGATACGCAGTATTTT
TRBV7-8	TRBJ1-3	TRBD1	.	CASSLEGRRQGNF	TGTGCCAGCAGCTTAGAAGGGCGGAGACAGGGGAATTTT
TRBV10-2	TRBJ2-1	.	.	CASSDSSGYYNEQFF	TGCGCCAGCAGTGACAGTAGCGGATACTACAATGAGCAGTTCTTC
TRBV4-1	TRBJ2-2	.	.	CASSQSRTAGTGELFF	TGCGCCAGCAGCCAAAGTAGGACAGCCGGCACCGGGGAGCTGTTTTTT
TRBV27	TRBJ2-3	.	.	CASSLSIDTQYF	TGTGCCAGCAGTTTGTCCATAGATACGCAGTATTTT
TRBV7-8	TRBJ1-1	.	once	CASSRQKGDFTEAFF	TGTGCCAGCAGCAGACAAAAGGGGGATTTCACTGAAGCTTTCTTT
TRBV2	TRBJ2-3	TRBD2	few	CASSEGGSPTDTQYF	TGTGCCAGCAGTGAGGGGGGGTCCCCCACAGATACGCAGTATTTT
TRBV5-1	TRBJ1-6	.	.	CASSDGGARYNSPLHF	TGCGCCAGCAGCGATGGGGGGGCGCGGTATAATTCACCCCTCCACTTT
TRBV28	TRBJ1-2	TRBD1	.	CASSLLGGQGGYYGYTF	TGTGCCAGCAGTTTACTGGGAGGACAGGGGGGATACTATGGCTACACCTTC
TRBV6-6	TRBJ2-7	.	.	CASSYSSAGNLREQYF	TGTGCCAGCAGTTACAGTAGCGCCGGAAACCTACGAGAGCAGTACTTC
TRBV5-6	TRBJ2-1	TRBD1	.	CASSYDRVNEQFF	TGTGCCAGCAGCTACGACAGGGTAAATGAGCAGTTCTTC